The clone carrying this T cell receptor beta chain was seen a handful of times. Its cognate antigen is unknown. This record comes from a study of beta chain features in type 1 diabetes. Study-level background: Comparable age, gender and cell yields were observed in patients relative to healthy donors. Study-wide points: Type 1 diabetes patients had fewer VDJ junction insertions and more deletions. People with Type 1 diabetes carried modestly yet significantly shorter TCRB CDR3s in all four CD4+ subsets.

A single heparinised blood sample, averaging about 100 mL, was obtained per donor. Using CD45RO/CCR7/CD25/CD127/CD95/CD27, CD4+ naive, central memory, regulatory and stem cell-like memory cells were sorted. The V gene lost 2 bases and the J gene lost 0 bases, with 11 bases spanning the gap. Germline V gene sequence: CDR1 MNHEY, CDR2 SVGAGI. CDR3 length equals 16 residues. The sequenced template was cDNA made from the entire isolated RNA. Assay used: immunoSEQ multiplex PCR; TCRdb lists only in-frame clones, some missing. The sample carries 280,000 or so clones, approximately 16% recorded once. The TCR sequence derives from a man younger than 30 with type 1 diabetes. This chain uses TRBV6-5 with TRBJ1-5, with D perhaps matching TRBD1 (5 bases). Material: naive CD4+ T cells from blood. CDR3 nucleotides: TGTGCCAGCAGTTACGGGGGGGTGGGTAGCAATCAGCCCCAGCATTTT. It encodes CASSYGGVGSNQPQHF.